The clone carrying this T cell receptor beta chain was picked up a small number of times. Its target is not known. This specimen belongs to a study of spatial heterogeneity in lung cancer. Study summary: Within raw reads, each unique TCR and UMI combination appeared on average more than ten times.

Findings and limits, study-wide: Tumoral mutation counts were tracked by counts of expanded intratumoral alpha and beta TCRs.

Germline lookup yields CDR1 LNHDA and CDR2 SQIVND (reference sequence). The V end lost 5 bases, the J end lost 7 bases, and 23 bases lay between the germline ends. The CDR3 is 16 amino acids. Each CDR3 protein gets one entry after TCRdb re-called the 5' RACE reads with MiXCR. The sample has about 20,000 distinct CDR3 sequences, 15% to 20% seen once. The time point: sample taken at primary tumor resection. The input material, whole RNA from tumor, nontumor lung or frozen PBMC, was sequenced unsorted. The clonotype was recovered from a female donor with early-stage non-small cell lung cancer. The rearrangement joins TRBV19 to TRBJ2-5; weak D call: TRBD1 (5 bases). The sample in question was lung tumor tissue, obtained at surgery. CDR3 nucleotide sequence: TGTGCCAGTAGTCCCGAAAGGACAATAATTTCGGGGACCCAGTACTTC. It encodes CASSPERTIISGTQYF.